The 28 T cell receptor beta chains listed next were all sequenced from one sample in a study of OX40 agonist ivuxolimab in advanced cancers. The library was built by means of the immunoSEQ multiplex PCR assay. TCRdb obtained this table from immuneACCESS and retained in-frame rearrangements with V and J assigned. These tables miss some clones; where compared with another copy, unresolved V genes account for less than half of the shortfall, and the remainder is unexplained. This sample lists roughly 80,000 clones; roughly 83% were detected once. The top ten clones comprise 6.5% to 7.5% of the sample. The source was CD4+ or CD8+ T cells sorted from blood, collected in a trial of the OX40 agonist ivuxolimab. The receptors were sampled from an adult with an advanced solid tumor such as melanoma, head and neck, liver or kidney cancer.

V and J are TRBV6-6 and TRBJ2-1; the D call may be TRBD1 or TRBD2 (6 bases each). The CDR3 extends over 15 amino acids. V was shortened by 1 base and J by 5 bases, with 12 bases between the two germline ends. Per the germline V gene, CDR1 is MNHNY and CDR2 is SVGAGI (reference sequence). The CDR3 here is CASSYYPGANNEQFF. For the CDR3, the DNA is TGTGCCAGCAGTTACTACCCGGGGGCCAACAATGAGCAGTTCTTC.

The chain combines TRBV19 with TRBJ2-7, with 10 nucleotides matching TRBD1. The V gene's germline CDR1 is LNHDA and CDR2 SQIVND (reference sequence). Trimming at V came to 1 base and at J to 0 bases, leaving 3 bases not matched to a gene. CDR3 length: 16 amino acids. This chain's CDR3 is CASSIVRTGGSYEQYF. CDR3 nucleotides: TGTGCCAGTAGTATAGTGAGGACAGGGGGCTCCTACGAGCAGTACTTC.

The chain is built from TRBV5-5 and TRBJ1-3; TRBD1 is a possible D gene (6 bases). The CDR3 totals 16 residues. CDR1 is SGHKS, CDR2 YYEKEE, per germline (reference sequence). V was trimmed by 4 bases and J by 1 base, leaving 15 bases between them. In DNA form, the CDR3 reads TGTGCCAGCAGCCTTACTGACAGGATTTCTGGAAACACCATATATTTT. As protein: CASSLTDRISGNTIYF.

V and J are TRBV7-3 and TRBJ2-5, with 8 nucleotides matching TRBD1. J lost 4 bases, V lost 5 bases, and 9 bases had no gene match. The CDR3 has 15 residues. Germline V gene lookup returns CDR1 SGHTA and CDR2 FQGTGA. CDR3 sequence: CASSPRTGSRETQYF. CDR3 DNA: TGTGCCAGCAGCCCTCGGACAGGGAGTCGAGAGACCCAGTACTTC.

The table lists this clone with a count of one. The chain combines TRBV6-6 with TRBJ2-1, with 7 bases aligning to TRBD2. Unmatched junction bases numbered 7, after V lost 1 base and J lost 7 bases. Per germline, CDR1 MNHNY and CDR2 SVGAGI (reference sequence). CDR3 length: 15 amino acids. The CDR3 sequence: CASSYWGGSENEQFF. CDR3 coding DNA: TGTGCCAGCAGTTACTGGGGGGGATCGGAGAATGAGCAGTTCTTC.

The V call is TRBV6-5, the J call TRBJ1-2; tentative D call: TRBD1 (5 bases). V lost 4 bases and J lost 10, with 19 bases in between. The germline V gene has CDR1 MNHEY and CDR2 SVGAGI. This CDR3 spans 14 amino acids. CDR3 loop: CASSSSRDRASYTF. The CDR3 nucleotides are TGTGCCAGCAGTTCCTCTCGGGACCGGGCCTCCTACACCTTC.

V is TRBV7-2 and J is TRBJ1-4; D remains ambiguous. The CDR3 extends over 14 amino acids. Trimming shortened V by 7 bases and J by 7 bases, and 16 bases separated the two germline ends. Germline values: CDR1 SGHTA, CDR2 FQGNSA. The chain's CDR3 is CASTQQSRSEKLFF. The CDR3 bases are TGTGCCAGCACCCAACAGAGTAGGAGTGAAAAACTGTTTTTT.

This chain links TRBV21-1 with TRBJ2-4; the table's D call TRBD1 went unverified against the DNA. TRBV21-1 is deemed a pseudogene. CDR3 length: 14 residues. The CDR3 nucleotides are TGTGCCAGCAGAAGGACAGGGGACAAAAACATTCAGTACTTC. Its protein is CASRRTGDKNIQYF.

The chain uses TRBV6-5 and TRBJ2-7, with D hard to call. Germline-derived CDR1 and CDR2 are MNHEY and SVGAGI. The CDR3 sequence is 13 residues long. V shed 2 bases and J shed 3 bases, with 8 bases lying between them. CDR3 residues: CASSYNRNYEQYF. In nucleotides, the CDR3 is TGTGCCAGCAGTTACAACAGAAACTACGAGCAGTACTTC.

The CDR3 here is CASSRETGGLYEQYF. CDR3 in DNA: TGTGCCAGCAGCCGGGAGACAGGGGGGCTATACGAGCAGTACTTC. The chain couples TRBV27 to TRBJ2-7; TRBD1 matches at 9 bases. CDR1 and CDR2 from the germline V gene are MNHEY and SMNVEV (reference sequence). The CDR3 runs 15 residues. V dropped 6 bases and J dropped 4; count of bases not matched to a gene: 10.

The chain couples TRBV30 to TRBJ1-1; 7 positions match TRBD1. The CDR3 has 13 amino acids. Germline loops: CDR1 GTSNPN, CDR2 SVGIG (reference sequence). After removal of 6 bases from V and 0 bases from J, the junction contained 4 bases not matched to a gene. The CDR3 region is CACPGQMNTEAFF. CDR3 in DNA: TGTGCCTGCCCGGGACAGATGAACACTGAAGCTTTCTTT.

This CDR3 is CASSLEMQVGYTF. The DNA of the CDR3 is TGTGCCAGCAGCTTGGAAATGCAAGTAGGCTACACCTTC. This chain links TRBV7-3 with TRBJ1-2, with D unclear. The CDR3 totals 13 residues. Trimming stripped 3 bases from V and 8 bases from J, with 13 bases between. Germline loops: CDR1 SGHTA, CDR2 FQGTGA. Using reference TRBV7-3 and TRBJ1-2 for the parts outside the CDR3, the full variable domain is GAGVSQTPSNKVTEKGKYVELRCDPISGHTALYWYRQSLGQGPEFLIYFQGTGAADDSGLPNDRFFAVRPEGSVSTLKIQRTERGDSAVYLCASSLEMQVGYTFGSGTRLTVV.

DNA of the CDR3: TGTGCCAGCAGTGTTTCTGGGGCCAACGTCCTGACTTTC. This translates into CASSVSGANVLTF. This sequence joins TRBV25-1 and TRBJ2-6; D uncertain. V was pared by 4 bases and J by 1 base, with 2 bases between. The CDR3 spans 13 residues. CDR1 MGHDK and CDR2 SYGVNS come from the germline V gene.

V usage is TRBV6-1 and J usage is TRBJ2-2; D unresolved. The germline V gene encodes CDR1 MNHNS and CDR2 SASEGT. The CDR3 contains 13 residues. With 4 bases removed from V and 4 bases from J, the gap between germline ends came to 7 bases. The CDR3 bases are TGTGCCAGCAGTGGGACGGCCACCGGGGAGCTGTTTTTT. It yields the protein CASSGTATGELFF.

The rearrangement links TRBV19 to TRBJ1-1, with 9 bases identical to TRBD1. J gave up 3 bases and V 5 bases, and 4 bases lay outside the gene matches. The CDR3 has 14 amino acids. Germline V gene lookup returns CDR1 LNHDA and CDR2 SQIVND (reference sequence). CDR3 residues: CASSLQGAHTEAFF. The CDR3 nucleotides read TGTGCCAGTAGTCTACAGGGGGCGCACACTGAAGCTTTCTTT.

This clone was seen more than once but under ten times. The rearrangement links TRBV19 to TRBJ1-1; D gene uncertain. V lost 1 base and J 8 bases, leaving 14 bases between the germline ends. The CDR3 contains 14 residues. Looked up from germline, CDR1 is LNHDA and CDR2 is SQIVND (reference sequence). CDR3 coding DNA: TGTGCCAGTAGTATAGGTCCCTCGACGGGAGAAGCTTTCTTT. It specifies CASSIGPSTGEAFF. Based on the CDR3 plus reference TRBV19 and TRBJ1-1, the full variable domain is DGGITQSPKYLFRKEGQNVTLSCEQNLNHDAMYWYRQDPGQGLRLIYYSQIVNDFQKGDIAEGYSVSREKKESFPLTVTSAQKNPTAFYLCASSIGPSTGEAFFGQGTRLTVV.

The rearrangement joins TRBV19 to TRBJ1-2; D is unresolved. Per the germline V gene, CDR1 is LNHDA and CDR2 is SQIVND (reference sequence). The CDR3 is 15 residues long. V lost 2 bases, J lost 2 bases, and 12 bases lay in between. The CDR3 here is CASSIFDLPNYGYTF. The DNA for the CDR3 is TGTGCCAGTAGTATATTCGATTTACCCAACTATGGCTACACCTTC.

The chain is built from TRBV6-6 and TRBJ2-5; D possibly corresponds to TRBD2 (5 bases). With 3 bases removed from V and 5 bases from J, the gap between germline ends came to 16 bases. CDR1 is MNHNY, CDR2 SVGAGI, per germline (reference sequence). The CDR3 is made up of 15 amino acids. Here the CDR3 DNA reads TGTGCCAGCAGTTATATTGAGCGGAAGGTCGAGACCCAGTACTTC. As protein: CASSYIERKVETQYF.

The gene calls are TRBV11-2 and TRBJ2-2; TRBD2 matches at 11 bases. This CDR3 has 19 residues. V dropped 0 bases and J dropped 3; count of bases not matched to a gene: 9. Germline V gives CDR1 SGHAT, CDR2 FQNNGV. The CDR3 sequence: CASSLDGSSGGSYTGELFF. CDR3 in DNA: TGTGCCAGCAGCTTAGATGGGTCTAGCGGGGGGTCTTACACCGGGGAGCTGTTTTTT.

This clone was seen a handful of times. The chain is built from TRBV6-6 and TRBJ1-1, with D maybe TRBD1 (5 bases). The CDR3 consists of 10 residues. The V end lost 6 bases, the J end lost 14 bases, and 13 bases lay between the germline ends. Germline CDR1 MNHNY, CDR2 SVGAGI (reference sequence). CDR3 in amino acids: CASRAERGFF. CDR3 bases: TGTGCCAGCAGGGCCGAACGGGGGTTCTTT.

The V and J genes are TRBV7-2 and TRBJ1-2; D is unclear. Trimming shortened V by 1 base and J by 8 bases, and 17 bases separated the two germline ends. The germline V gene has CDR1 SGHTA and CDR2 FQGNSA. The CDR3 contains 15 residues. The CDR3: CASSLDPLAGRGYTF. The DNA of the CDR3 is TGTGCCAGCAGCTTAGACCCCCTGGCGGGAAGGGGCTACACCTTC.

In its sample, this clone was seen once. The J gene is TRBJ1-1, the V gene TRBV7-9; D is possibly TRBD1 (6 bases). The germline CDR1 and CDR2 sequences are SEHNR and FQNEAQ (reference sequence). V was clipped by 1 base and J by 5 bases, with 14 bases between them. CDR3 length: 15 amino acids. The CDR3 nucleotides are TGTGCCAGCAGCTTAGGCTTGGGGGGCAAGACTGAAGCTTTCTTT. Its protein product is CASSLGLGGKTEAFF.

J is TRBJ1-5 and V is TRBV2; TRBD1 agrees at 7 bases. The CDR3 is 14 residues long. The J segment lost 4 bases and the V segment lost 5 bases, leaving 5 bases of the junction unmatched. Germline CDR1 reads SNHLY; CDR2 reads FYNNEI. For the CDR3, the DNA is TGTGCCAGCAGTTTCGACAGGGTTAATCAGCCCCAGCATTTT. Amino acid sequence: CASSFDRVNQPQHF. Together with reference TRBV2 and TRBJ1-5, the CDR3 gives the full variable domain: EPEVTQTPSHQVTQMGQEVILRCVPISNHLYFYWYRQILGQKVEFLVSFYNNEISEKSEIFDDQFSVERPDGSNFTLKIRSTKLEDSAMYFCASSFDRVNQPQHFGDGTRLSIL.

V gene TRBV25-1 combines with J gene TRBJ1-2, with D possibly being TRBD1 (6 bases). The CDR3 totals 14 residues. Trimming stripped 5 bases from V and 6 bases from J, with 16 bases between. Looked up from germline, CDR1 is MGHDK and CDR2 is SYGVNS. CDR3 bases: TGTGCCAGCAGTAAGCTCGGGACATCTAATGGCTACACCTTC. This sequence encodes CASSKLGTSNGYTF.

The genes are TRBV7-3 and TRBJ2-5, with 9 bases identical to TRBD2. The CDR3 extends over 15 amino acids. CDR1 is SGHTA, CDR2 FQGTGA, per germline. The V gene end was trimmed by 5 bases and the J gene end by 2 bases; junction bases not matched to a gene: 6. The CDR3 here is CASSPNSGGQETQYF. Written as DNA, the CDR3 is TGTGCCAGCAGCCCGAATAGCGGGGGACAAGAGACCCAGTACTTC.

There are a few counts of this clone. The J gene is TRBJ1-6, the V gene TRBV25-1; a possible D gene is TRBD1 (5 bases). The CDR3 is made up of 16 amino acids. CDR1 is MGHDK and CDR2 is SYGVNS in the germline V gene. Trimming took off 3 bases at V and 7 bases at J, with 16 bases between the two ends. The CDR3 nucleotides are TGTGCCAGCAGTGATGCTACTCGGGGCCTGAATTCACCCCTCCACTTT. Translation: CASSDATRGLNSPLHF.

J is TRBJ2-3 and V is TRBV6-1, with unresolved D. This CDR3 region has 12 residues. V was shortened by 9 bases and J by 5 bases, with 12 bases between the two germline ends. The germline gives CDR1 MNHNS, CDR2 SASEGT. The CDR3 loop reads CASTPDLDTQYF. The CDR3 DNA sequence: TGTGCCAGTACCCCTGATTTAGATACGCAGTATTTT.

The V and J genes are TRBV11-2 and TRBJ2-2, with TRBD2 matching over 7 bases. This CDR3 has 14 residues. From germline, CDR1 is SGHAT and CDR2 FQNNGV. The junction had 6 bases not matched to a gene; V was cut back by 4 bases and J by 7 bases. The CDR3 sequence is CASSWGGVNGELFF. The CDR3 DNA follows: TGTGCCAGCAGCTGGGGAGGGGTAAACGGGGAGCTGTTTTTT.